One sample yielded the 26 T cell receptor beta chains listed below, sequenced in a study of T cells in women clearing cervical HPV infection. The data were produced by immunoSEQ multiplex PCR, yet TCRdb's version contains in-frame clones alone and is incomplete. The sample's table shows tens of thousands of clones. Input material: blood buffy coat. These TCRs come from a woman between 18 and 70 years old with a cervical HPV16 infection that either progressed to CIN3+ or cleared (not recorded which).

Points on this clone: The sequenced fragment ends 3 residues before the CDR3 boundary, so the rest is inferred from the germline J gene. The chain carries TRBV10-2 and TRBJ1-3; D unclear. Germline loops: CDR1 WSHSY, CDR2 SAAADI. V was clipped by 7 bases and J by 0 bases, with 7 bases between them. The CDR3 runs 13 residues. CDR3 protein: CASTVFSGNTIYF. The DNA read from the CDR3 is TGCGCCAGCACCGTTTTCTCTGGAAACACC.

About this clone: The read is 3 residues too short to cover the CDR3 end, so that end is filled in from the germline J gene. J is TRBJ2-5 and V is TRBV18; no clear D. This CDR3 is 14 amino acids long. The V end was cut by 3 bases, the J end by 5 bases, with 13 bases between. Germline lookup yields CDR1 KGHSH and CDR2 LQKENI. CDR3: CASSPFRGPETQYF. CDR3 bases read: TGTGCCAGCTCACCTTTCCGAGGTCCGGAGACC.

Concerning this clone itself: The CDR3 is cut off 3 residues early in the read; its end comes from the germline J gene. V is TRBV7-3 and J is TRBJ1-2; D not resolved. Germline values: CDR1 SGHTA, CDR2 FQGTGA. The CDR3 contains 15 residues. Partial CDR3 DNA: TGTGCCAGCAGCTACCTAGCGGCCACTAGTAATGAC. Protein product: CASSYLAATSND. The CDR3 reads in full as CASSYLAATSNDYTF.

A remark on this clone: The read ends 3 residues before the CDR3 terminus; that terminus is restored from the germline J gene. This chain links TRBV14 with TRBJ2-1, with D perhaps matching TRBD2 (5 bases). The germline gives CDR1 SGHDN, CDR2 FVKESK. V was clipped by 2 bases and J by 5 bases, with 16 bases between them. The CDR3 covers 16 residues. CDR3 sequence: CASSQIRASINNEQFF. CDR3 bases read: TGTGCCAGCAGCCAAATCCGGGCTAGCATTAACAATGAG. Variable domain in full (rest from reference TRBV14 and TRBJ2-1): EAGVTQFPSHSVIEKGQTVTLRCDPISGHDNLYWYRRVMGKEIKFLLHFVKESKQDESGMPNNRFLAERTGGTYSTLKVQPAELEDSGVYFCASSQIRASINNEQFFGPGTRLTVL.

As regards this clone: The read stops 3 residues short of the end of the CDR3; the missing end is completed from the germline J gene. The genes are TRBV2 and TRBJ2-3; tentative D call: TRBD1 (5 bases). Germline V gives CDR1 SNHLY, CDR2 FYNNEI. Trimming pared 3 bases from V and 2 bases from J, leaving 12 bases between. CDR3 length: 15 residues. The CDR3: CASSEQGGATDTQYF. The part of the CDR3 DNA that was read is TGTGCCAGCAGTGAGCAGGGTGGGGCCACAGATACG.

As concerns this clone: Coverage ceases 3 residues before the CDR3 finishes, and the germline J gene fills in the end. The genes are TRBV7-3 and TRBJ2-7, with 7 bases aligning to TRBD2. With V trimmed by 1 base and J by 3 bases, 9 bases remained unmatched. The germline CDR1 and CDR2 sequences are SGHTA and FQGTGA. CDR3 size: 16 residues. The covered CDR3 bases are TGTGCCAGCAGCTTAAATGGTGGCGGGGGTGTCTACGAG. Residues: CASSLNGGGGVYE. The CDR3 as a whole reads CASSLNGGGGVYEQYF. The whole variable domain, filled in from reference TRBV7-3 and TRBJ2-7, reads GAGVSQTPSNKVTEKGKYVELRCDPISGHTALYWYRQSLGQGPEFLIYFQGTGAADDSGLPNDRFFAVRPEGSVSTLKIQRTERGDSAVYLCASSLNGGGGVYEQYFGPGTRLTVT.

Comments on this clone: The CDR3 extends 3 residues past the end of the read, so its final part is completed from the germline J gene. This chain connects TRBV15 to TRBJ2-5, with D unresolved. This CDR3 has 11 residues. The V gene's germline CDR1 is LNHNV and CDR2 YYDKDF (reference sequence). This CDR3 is CATSRAVTQYF. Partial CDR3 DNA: TGTGCCACCAGCAGAGCGGTTACC.

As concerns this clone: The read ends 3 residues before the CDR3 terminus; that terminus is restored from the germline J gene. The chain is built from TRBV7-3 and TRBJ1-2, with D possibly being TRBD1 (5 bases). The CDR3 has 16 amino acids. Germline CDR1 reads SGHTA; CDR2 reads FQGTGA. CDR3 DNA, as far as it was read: TGTGCCAGCAGCTCCCTCACCGGCGGGGGTTACAATGAC. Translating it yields CASSSLTGGGYND. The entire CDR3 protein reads CASSSLTGGGYNDYTF.

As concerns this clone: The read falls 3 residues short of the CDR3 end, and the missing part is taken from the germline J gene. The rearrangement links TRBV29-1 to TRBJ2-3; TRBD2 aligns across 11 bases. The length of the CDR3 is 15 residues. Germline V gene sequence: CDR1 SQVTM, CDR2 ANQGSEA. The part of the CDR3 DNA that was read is TGCAGCGTTGTCCCGACTAGCGGGGTCCAAGAGACG. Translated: CSVVPTSGVQET. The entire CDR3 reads CSVVPTSGVQETQYF.

CDR3 sequence: CSARQRQASSTDTQYF. The sequenced CDR3 bases are TGCAGTGCTAGACAACGACAGGCCTCTAGCACAGATACG. The gene calls are TRBV20-1 and TRBJ2-3; D possibly corresponds to TRBD1 (6 bases). The read falls 3 residues short of the CDR3 end, and the missing part is taken from the germline J gene. The ends were cut back, 2 bases at V and 0 bases at J, with 15 bases in the middle. The CDR3 is 16 residues long. Germline CDR1 reads DFQATT; CDR2 reads SNEGSKA (reference sequence).

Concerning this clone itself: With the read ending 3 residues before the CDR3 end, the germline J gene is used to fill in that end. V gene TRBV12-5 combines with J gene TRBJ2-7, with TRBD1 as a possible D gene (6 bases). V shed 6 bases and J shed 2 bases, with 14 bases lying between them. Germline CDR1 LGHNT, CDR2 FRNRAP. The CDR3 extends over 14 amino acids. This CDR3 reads CASGIHRAPYEQYF. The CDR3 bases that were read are TGTGCTAGTGGGATTCACAGGGCTCCCTACGAG. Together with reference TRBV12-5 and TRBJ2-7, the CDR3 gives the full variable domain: DARVTQTPRHKVTEMGQEVTMRCQPILGHNTVFWYRQTMMQGLELLAYFRNRAPLDDSGMPKDRFSAEMPDATLATLKIQPSEPRDSAVYFCASGIHRAPYEQYFGPGTRLTVT.

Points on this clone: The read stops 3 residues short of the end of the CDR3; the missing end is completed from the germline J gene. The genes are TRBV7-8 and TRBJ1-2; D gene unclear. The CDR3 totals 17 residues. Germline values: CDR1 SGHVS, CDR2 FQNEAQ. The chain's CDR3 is CASSSPRTSGSTDTYTF. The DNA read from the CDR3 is TGTGCCAGCAGCTCTCCCAGGACTAGCGGAAGCACAGATACC.

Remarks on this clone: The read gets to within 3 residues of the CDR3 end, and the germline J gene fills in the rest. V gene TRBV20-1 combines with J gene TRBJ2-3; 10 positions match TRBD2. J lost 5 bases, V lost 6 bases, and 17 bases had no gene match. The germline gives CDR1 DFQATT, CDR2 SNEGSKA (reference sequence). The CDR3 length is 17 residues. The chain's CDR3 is CSAMPLPTSGEIDTQYF. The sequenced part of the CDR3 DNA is TGCAGTGCCATGCCCCTCCCTACTAGCGGGGAGATAGATACG.

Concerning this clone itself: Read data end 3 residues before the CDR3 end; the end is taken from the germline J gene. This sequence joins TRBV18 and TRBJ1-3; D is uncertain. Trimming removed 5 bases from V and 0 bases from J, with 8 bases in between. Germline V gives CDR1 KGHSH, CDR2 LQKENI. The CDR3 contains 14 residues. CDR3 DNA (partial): TGTGCCAGCTCAATAGACAACTCTGGAAACACC. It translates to CASSIDNSGNT. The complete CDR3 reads CASSIDNSGNTIYF.

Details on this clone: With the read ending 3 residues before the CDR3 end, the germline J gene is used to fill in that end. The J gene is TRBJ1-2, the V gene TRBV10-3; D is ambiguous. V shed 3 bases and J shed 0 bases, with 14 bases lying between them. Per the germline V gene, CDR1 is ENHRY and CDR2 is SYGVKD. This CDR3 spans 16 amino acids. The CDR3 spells CAISESLAGSNYGYTF. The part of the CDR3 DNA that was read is TGTGCCATCAGTGAAAGCCTTGCCGGGTCTAACTATGGC.

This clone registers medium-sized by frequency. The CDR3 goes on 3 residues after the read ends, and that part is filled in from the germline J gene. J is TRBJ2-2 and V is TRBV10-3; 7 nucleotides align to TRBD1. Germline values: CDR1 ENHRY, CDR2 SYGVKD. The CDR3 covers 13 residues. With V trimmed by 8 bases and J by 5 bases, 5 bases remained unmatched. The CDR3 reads CAIRDSSTGELFF. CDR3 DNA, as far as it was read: TGTGCCATCCGGGACAGCTCTACCGGGGAG.

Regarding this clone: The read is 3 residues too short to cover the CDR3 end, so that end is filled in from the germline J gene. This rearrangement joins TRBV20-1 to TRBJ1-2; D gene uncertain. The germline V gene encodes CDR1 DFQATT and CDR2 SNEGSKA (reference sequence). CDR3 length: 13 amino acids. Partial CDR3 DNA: TGCAGTGCTAGGTCGCGGAAGCAGTTAAGC. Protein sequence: CSARSRKQLS. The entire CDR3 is CSARSRKQLSYTF.

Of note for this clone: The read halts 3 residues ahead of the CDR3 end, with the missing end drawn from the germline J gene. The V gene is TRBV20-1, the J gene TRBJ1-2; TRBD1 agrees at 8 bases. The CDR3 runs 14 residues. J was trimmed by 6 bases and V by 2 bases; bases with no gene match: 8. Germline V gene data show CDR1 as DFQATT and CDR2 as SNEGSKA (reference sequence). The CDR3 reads CSARSQGGVNGYTF. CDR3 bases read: TGCAGTGCTAGATCACAGGGGGGAGTAAATGGC.

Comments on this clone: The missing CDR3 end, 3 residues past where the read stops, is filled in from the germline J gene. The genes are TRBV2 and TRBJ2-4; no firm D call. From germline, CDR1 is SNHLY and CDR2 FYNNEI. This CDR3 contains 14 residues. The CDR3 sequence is CASNRDGSNYGQYF. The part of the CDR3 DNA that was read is TGTGCCAGCAACCGCGACGGCTCTAACTATGGT.

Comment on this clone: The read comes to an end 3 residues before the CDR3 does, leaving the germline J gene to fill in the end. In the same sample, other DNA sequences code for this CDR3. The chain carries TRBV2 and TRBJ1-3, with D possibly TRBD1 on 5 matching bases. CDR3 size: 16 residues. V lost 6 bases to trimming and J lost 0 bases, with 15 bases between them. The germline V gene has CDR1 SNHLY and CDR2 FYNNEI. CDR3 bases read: TGTGCCAGCAGGCTGGCGGGGGGATTCTCTGGAAACACC. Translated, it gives CASRLAGGFSGNT. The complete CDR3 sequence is CASRLAGGFSGNTIYF.

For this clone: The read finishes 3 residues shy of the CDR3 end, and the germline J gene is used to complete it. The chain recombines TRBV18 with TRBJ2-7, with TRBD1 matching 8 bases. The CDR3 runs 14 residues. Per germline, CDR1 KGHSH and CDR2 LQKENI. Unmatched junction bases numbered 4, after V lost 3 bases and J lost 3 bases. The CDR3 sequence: CASSPRGQGYEQYF. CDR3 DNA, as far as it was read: TGTGCCAGCTCACCCCGCGGACAGGGCTACGAG.

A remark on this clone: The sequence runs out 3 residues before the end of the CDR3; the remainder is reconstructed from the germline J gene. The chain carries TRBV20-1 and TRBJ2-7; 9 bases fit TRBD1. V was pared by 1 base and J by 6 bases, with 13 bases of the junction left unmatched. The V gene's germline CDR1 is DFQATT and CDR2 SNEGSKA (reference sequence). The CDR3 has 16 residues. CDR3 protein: CSARATFSGQGREQYF. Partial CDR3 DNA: TGCAGTGCTAGAGCGACCTTTAGTGGACAGGGGCGCGAG.

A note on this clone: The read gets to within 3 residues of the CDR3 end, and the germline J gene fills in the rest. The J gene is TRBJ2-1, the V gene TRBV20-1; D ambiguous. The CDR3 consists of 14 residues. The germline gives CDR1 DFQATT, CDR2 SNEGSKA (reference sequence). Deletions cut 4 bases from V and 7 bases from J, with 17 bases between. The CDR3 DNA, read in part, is TGCAGTGCTATAGAGGCAGCGTCGGTGAATGAG. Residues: CSAIEAASVNE. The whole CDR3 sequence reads CSAIEAASVNEQFF.

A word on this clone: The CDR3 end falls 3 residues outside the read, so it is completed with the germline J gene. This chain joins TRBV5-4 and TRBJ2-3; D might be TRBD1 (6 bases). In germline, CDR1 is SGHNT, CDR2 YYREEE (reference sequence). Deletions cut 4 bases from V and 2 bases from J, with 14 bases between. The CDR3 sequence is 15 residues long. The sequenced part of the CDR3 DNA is TGTGCCAGCAGCCGAGCAGGGGTCTTCACAGATACG. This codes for CASSRAGVFTDT. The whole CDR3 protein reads CASSRAGVFTDTQYF.

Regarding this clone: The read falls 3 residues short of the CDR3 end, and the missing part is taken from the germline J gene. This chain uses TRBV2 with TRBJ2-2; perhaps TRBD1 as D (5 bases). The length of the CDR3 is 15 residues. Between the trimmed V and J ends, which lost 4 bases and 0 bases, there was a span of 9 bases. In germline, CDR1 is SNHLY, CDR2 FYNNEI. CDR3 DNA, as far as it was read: TGTGCCAGCAGTGTTCAGGGCACGAACACCGGGGAG. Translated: CASSVQGTNTGE. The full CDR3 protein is CASSVQGTNTGELFF.

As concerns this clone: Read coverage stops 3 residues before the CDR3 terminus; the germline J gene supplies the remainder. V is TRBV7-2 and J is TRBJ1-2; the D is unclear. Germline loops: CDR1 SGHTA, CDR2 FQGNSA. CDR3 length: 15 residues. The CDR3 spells CASRLVVSSENDYTF. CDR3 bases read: TGTGCCAGCAGACTGGTGGTTTCTAGCGAGAATGAC. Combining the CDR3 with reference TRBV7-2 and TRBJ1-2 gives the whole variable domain GAGVSQSPSNKVTEKGKDVELRCDPISGHTALYWYRQSLGQGLEFLIYFQGNSAPDKSGLPSDRFSAERTGGSVSTLTIQRTQQEDSAVYLCASRLVVSSENDYTFGSGTRLTVV.